The source of this T cell receptor beta chain is a study of T cell repertoires in cytomegalovirus infection. Turning to the study itself: Recently identified HLA-C-restricted CMV epitopes were among the peptides used. The study's findings and limits: The ex vivo response showed dominance by HLA-C-restricted CMV-specific TCR beta clonotypes.

Via MiXCR, TCRdb re-called the reads, giving one row per CDR3 protein. In the table there are about 310,000 distinct CDR3 sequences, roughly 25% of which are singletons. This clonotype showed up just a few times. Its target is not known. The source of this sequence is a human donor in good health (CMV status not recorded). Some clones in this sample may be carry-over from other donors' samples. Sample: cultured PBMCs, taken from culture after CMV antigen stimulation.

As DNA, the CDR3 is TGTGCCAGCAGTTCACTAGCGAAATTAACCGAGCAGTACGTC. Its translation: CASSSLAKLTEQYV. This chain connects TRBV27 to TRBJ2-7, with 7 bases identical to TRBD2. J was trimmed by 6 bases and V by 4 bases; bases with no gene match: 9. CDR1 is MNHEY, CDR2 SMNVEV, per germline (reference sequence). The CDR3 consists of 14 residues.